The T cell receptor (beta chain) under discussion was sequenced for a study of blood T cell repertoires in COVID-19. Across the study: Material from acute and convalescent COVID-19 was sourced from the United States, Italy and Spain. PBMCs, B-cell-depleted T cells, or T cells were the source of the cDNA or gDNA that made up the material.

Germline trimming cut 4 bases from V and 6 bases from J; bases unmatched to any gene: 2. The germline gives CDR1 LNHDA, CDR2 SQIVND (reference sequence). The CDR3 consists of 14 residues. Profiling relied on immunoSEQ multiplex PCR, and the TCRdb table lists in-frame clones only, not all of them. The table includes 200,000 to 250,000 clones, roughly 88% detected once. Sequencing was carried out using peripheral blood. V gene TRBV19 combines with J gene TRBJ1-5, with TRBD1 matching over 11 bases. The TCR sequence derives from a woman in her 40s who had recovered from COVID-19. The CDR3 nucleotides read TGTGCCAGTAGTAAGGACAGGGGGCTTCAGCCCCAGCATTTT. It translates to CASSKDRGLQPQHF.